Shown below are 23 T cell receptor beta chains from a single sample sequenced in a study of post-analysis software for immune sequencing data. The study, taken as a whole, reports: Included in a set of several TRBV segments more frequent in patients than controls were TRBV5-6, TRBV5-1 and TRBV20-1.

Their target antigens are unknown. Presence of unique molecular identifiers characterized the TCR beta cDNA libraries. TCRdb passed the PCR reads through MiXCR, listing each CDR3 protein once. Among hundreds of thousands of distinct CDR3 sequences, around 60% were seen once, and the ten largest hold 11%. The sequencing input was blood. The receptors were sampled from a girl aged 2 to 10 with multiple sclerosis.

This chain joins TRBV6-6 and TRBJ2-4, with D possibly TRBD2 on 6 matching bases. Trimming stripped 11 bases from V and 0 bases from J, with 20 bases between. The CDR3 has 16 residues. The V gene's germline CDR1 is MNHNY and CDR2 SVGAGI (reference sequence). This CDR3 is CASSDGGDLAKNIQYF. CDR3 in DNA: TGTGCCTCCTCCGACGGCGGGGACTTAGCCAAAAACATTCAGTACTTC.

V is TRBV29-1 and J is TRBJ2-3; 9 bases agree with TRBD2. The V gene end was trimmed by 0 bases and the J gene end by 6 bases; junction bases not matched to a gene: 10. Germline CDR1 is SQVTM and CDR2 is ANQGSEA. The CDR3 spans 16 residues. The CDR3 loop is CSVEDRASGTGDTQYF. The CDR3 DNA sequence: TGCAGCGTTGAAGATAGGGCTAGCGGGACGGGGGATACGCAGTATTTT.

The rearrangement joins TRBV27 to TRBJ2-5; TRBD2 is a possible D gene (5 bases). V lost 2 bases to trimming and J lost 11 bases, with 21 bases between them. This CDR3 has 15 residues. Germline CDR1 and CDR2: MNHEY and SMNVEV (reference sequence). For the CDR3, the DNA is TGTGCCAGCAGTTTAAGCGGACGGGCAATCTACGGGCAGTACTTC. This gives the protein CASSLSGRAIYGQYF.

This clonotype has only a few counts. The chain employs TRBV13 and TRBJ2-7, with 10 bases matching TRBD1. The V gene end was trimmed by 1 base and the J gene end by 2 bases; junction bases not matched to a gene: 2. The CDR3 length is 15 residues. In germline, CDR1 is PRHDT, CDR2 FYEKMQ (reference sequence). In DNA form, the CDR3 reads TGTGCCAGCAGCTTAGAAGGGACAGGGGCCTACGAGCAGTACTTC. It codes for CASSLEGTGAYEQYF.

V is TRBV29-1 and J is TRBJ1-2; 8 nucleotides align to TRBD1. J gave up 8 bases and V 6 bases, and 11 bases lay outside the gene matches. The CDR3 covers 13 residues. Germline V gives CDR1 SQVTM, CDR2 ANQGSEA. For the CDR3, the DNA is TGCAGCGTGAAACCAGGGGGCGCCGAGGGCTACACCTTC. It yields the protein CSVKPGGAEGYTF.

This clonotype came up a few times. The gene calls are TRBV7-7 and TRBJ2-1; weak D call: TRBD2 (6 bases). The V end was cut by 0 bases, the J end by 2 bases, with 11 bases between. Germline CDR1 and CDR2: SSHAT and FNYEAQ (reference sequence). CDR3 length equals 16 residues. The CDR3 DNA reads TGTGCCAGCAGCTTAGCGCTTACTAGCCCCTACAATGAGCAGTTCTTC. Its translation: CASSLALTSPYNEQFF.

The chain carries TRBV6-1 and TRBJ2-7, with D possibly being TRBD1 (6 bases). V lost 7 bases and J 8 bases, leaving 9 bases between the germline ends. This CDR3 comprises 10 residues. From germline, CDR1 is MNHNS and CDR2 SASEGT. The CDR3 coding sequence is TGTGCCAGCACTGGGACAAAGCAGTACTTC. It yields the protein CASTGTKQYF.

The chain recombines TRBV3-1 with TRBJ2-5; D not certain. Germline loops: CDR1 LGHDT, CDR2 YNNKEL (reference sequence). The V gene lost 1 base and the J gene lost 1 base, with 7 bases spanning the gap. The CDR3 length is 14 residues. CDR3 region: CASSQVVVQETQYF. The CDR3 bases are TGTGCCAGCAGCCAAGTCGTCGTCCAAGAGACCCAGTACTTC.

The chain is built from TRBV10-2 and TRBJ2-7; TRBD2 matches 14 bases. Germline V lookup: CDR1 WSHSY, CDR2 SAAADI. V shed 6 bases, J shed 4 bases, and the junction held 8 bases outside the gene matches. The CDR3 length is 16 residues. CDR3 region: CASREGTSGSPYEQYF. The CDR3 nucleotides are TGCGCCAGCAGGGAAGGGACTAGCGGGAGCCCTTACGAGCAGTACTTC.

The chain links TRBV7-7 to TRBJ2-1; the D is unclear. CDR1 and CDR2 from the germline V gene are SSHAT and FNYEAQ (reference sequence). Trimming cost V 3 bases and J 9 bases, with 12 bases left between them. The CDR3 loop spans 13 amino acids. The CDR3 coding sequence is TGTGCCAGCAGCTTTTTGTCATCCGGTGAGCAGTTCTTC. Its protein is CASSFLSSGEQFF.

CDR3 in amino acids: CASRGLGTGGTQYF. DNA of the CDR3: TGTGCCAGCAGGGGACTGGGCACGGGAGGGACCCAGTACTTC. The rearrangement joins TRBV25-1 to TRBJ2-5, with TRBD2 matching over 7 bases. The V gene end was trimmed by 6 bases and the J gene end by 7 bases; junction bases not matched to a gene: 11. Germline V gives CDR1 MGHDK, CDR2 SYGVNS. This CDR3 is 14 amino acids long.

This sequence joins TRBV12-3 or TRBV12-4 and TRBJ2-7; 9 bases are a match to TRBD2. The CDR3 spans 15 residues. Trimming cost V 5 bases and J 1 base; bases outside gene matches: 6. CDR3 bases: TGTGCCAGCAGTACTCTAGCGGGAAGTTCCTACGAGCAGTACTTC. As protein: CASSTLAGSSYEQYF.

This rearrangement joins TRBV25-1 to TRBJ2-1; D tentatively reads TRBD1 or TRBD2 (5 bases each). V lost 4 bases and J 7 bases, leaving 20 bases between the germline ends. Germline V gene lookup returns CDR1 MGHDK and CDR2 SYGVNS. The length of the CDR3 is 16 residues. For the CDR3, the DNA is TGTGCCAGCAGTGCATATGAGGGGAGAAGGGCGAATGAGCAGTTCTTC. It encodes CASSAYEGRRANEQFF.

A few counts support this clonotype. The genes are TRBV10-3 and TRBJ1-5; a weak D match, TRBD1 (6 bases). The CDR3 covers 13 residues. Per germline, CDR1 ENHRY and CDR2 SYGVKD. Trimming shortened V by 5 bases and J by 3 bases, and 8 bases separated the two germline ends. The CDR3 reads CAISRTDNQPQHF. The CDR3 region has the DNA TGTGCCATCAGTCGGACAGACAATCAGCCCCAGCATTTT.

The sample holds a few counts of this clonotype. This chain uses TRBV7-6 with TRBJ2-6; D is unresolved. The CDR3 has 15 residues. Germline assignment: CDR1 SGHVS and CDR2 FNYEAQ. V was cut by 5 bases and J by 2 bases, with 10 bases left in between. CDR3 protein: CASSLGQTGANVLTF. In DNA, the CDR3 is TGTGCCAGCAGCCTAGGGCAGACTGGGGCCAACGTCCTGACTTTC.

The rearrangement links TRBV12-3 or TRBV12-4 to TRBJ1-2, with 11 bases matching TRBD1. This CDR3 region has 15 residues. The ends lost 3 bases at V and 4 bases at J; junction bases unmatched: 4. The CDR3 nucleotides read TGTGCCAGCAGTTTGCGGACAGGGGGCAGCTATGGCTACACCTTC. The encoded protein is CASSLRTGGSYGYTF.

The rearrangement uses TRBV28 and TRBJ2-7, with TRBD1 identical over 9 bases. CDR3 size: 16 residues. Germline CDR1 reads MDHEN; CDR2 reads SYDVKM. J lost 0 bases, V lost 2 bases, and 5 bases had no gene match. Here the CDR3 reads CASSLGGTGSSYEQYF. CDR3 nucleotides: TGTGCCAGCAGTTTAGGGGGGACAGGGTCCTCCTACGAGCAGTACTTC.

V usage is TRBV29-1 and J usage is TRBJ1-2; no clear D. Germline CDR1 and CDR2: SQVTM and ANQGSEA. The CDR3 is 14 amino acids. V dropped 4 bases and J dropped 7 bases, with 19 bases sitting between them. The DNA for the CDR3 is TGCAGCGTTGTCCTGGGCCAGGAGTGGGGTGGCTACACCTTC. Its translation is CSVVLGQEWGGYTF.

This chain links TRBV11-2 with TRBJ1-1; 7 bases match TRBD1. The CDR3 consists of 15 residues. V lost 5 bases, J lost 1 base, and 7 bases stayed unmatched. Germline CDR1 reads SGHAT; CDR2 reads FQNNGV. CDR3 protein: CASSPIQGRNTEAFF. The CDR3 coding sequence is TGTGCCAGCAGCCCAATACAGGGGAGGAACACTGAAGCTTTCTTT.

The chain combines TRBV5-1 with TRBJ1-1; D is unresolved. The CDR3 has 17 residues. Germline V lookup: CDR1 SGHRS, CDR2 YFSETQ. The ends were cut back, 2 bases at V and 4 bases at J, with 21 bases in the middle. CDR3 sequence (DNA): TGCGCCAGCAGCTTACGGTCGCAGTCCCGCCGGGGCACTGAAGCTTTCTTT. Its translation is CASSLRSQSRRGTEAFF.

This sequence joins TRBV29-1 and TRBJ2-5, with 9 bases identical to TRBD1. This CDR3 has 15 amino acids. With 7 bases clipped from V and 4 bases from J, the junction kept 13 bases outside the gene matches. Germline V gene sequence: CDR1 SQVTM, CDR2 ANQGSEA. The CDR3 DNA sequence: TGCAGCGCAGGGACAGGGTTGAGAATGGGAGAGACCCAGTACTTC. This translates into CSAGTGLRMGETQYF.

The V call is TRBV11-2, the J call TRBJ2-1; the match to TRBD1 covers 7 bases. Trimming removed 3 bases from V and 4 bases from J; junction bases left unmatched: 3. Germline lookup yields CDR1 SGHAT and CDR2 FQNNGV. The CDR3 covers 14 residues. CDR3 protein: CASSLGQQYNEQFF. The CDR3 region has the DNA TGTGCCAGCAGCTTGGGACAGCAGTACAATGAGCAGTTCTTC. Looking up the rest from reference TRBV11-2 and TRBJ2-1 gives the full variable domain: EAGVAQSPRYKIIEKRQSVAFWCNPISGHATLYWYQQILGQGPKLLIQFQNNGVVDDSQLPKDRFSAERLKGVDSTLKIQPAKLEDSAVYLCASSLGQQYNEQFFGPGTRLTVL.

The gene calls are TRBV6-4 and TRBJ2-3, with D possibly being TRBD1 or TRBD2 (5 bases each). Trimming removed 4 bases at V and 4 bases at J, with 15 bases between. Germline V gene data show CDR1 as MRHNA and CDR2 as SNTAGT. The CDR3 covers 15 residues. In DNA, the CDR3 is TGTGCCAGCAGTGGGGGCGGACTTGGGGCAGATACGCAGTATTTT. This encodes CASSGGGLGADTQYF.